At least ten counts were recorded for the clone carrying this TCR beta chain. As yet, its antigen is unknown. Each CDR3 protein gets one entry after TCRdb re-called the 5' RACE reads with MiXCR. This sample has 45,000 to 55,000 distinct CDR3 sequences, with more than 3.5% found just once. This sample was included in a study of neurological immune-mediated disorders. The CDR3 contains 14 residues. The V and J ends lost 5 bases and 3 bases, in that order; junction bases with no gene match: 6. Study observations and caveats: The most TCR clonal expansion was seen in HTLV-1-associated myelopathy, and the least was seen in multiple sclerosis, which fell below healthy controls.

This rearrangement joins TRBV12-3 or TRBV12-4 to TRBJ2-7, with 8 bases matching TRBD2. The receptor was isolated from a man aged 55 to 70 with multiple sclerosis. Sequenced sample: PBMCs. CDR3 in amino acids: CASSRGGTSYEQYF. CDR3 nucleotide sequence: TGTGCCAGCAGTAGAGGGGGGACTAGCTACGAGCAGTACTTC.